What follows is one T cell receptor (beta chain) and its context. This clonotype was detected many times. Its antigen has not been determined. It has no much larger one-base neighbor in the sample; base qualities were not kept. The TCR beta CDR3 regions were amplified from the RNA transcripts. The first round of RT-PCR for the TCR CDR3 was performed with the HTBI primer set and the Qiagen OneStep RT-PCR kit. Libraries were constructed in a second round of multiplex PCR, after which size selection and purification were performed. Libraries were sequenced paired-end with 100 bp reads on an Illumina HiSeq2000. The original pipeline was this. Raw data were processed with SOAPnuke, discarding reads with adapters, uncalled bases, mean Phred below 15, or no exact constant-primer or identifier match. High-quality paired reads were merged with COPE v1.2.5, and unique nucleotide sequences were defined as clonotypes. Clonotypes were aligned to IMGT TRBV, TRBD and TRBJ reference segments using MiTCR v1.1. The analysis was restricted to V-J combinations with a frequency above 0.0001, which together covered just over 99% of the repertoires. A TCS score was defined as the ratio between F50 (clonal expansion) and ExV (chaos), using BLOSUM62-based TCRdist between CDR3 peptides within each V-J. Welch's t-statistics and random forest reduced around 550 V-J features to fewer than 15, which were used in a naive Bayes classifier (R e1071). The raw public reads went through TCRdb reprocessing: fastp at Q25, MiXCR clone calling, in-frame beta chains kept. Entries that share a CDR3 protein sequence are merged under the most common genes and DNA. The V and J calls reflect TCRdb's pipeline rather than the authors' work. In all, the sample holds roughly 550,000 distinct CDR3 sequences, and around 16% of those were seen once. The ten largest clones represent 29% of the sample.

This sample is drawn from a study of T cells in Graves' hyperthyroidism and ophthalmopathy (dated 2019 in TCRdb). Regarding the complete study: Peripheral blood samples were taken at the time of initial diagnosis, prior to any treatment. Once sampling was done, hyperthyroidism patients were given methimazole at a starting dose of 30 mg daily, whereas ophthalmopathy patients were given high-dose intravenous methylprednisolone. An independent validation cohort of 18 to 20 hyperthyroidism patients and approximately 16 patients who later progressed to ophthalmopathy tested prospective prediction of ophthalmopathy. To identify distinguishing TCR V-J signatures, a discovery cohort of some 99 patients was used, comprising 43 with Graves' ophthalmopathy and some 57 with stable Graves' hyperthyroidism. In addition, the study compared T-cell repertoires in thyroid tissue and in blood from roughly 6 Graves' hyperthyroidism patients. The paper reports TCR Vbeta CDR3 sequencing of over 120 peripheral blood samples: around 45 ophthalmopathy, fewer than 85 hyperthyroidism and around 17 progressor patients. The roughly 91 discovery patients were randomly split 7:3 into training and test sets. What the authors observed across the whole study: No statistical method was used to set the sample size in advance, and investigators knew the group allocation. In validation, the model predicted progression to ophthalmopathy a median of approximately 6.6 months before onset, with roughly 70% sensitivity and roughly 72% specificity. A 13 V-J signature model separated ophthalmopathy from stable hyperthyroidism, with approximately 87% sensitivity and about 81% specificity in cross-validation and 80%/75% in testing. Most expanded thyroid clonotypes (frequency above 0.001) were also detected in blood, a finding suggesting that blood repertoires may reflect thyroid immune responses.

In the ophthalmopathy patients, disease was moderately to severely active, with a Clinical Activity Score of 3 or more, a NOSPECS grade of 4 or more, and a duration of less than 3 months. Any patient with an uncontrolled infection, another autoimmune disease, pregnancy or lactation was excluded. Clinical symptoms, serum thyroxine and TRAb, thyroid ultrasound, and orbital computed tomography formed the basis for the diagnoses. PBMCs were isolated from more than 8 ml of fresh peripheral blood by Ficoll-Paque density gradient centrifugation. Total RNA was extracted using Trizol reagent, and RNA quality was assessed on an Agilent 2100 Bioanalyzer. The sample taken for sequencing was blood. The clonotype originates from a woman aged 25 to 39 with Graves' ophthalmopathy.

The CDR3 reads as follows: CASSPQVMSTNTEAFF. Here is the DNA: TGTGCCAGCAGCCCCCAGGTGATGAGCACCAACACTGAAGCTTTCTTT. In this chain, TRBV27 is recombined with TRBJ1-1; no D gene call is confident. The CDR3 goes from the cysteine to the phenylalanine over 16 residues. Only CDR3 DNA remains: 48 bases, in frame from the first base. Between the V and J ends, shortened by 6 bases and 2 bases respectively, the junction contains 19 bases. The germline V gene (reference sequence) yields MNHEY for CDR1 and SMNVEV for CDR2.